The rows below give T cell receptor beta chains drawn from one sample of a study of brain T cells in children with intractable seizures. Libraries were prepared by immunoSEQ multiplex PCR; TCRdb keeps only in-frame clonotypes and omits some of them. The sample contains 62,000 or so clones, about 96% of which appear only once. The sequenced sample was peripheral blood, obtained at surgery. The receptors here all came from a boy younger than two with focal cortical dysplasia and intractable seizures. Both conserved end residues are part of each CDR3. D genes are given only for firm matches. Where a row states a size, it is once, few, many or the class of an expanded clone; other rows omit it.

.	TRBV13	.	TRBJ2-1	TGTGCCAGCAGCTTAGGACGTGACAATGAGCAGTTCTTC	CASSLGRDNEQFF
.	TRBV2	.	TRBJ1-6	TGTGCCAGCAGTGGGGATCGGGATAATTCACCCCTCCACTTT	CASSGDRDNSPLHF
once	TRBV4-2	.	TRBJ2-2	TGTGCCAGCAGTTACTACTTGTTACATTCGAAGACCGGGGAGCTGTTTTTT	CASSYYLLHSKTGELFF
.	TRBV5-4	.	TRBJ2-5	TGTGCCAGCAGCTCGACAGGTATCCAAGAGACCCAGTACTTC	CASSSTGIQETQYF
.	TRBV12-3/TRBV12-4	TRBD2	TRBJ2-2	TGTGCCAGCTACGGCGGGGGGGTGTTTTTT	CASYGGGVFF
.	TRBV11-2	.	TRBJ1-1	TGTGCCAGCAGCTTAGAGGGGGGCCCTAACACTGAAGCTTTCTTT	CASSLEGGPNTEAFF
.	TRBV19	.	TRBJ2-7	TGTGCCAGTAGTAACCAGGGGTTTTCCTACGAGCAGTACTTC	CASSNQGFSYEQYF
.	TRBV19	.	TRBJ2-3	TGTGCCAGTATCTACCCGTCGGCGGACAACGATAACACAGATACGCAGTATTTT	CASIYPSADNDNTDTQYF
once	TRBV5-1	.	TRBJ1-2	TGCGCCAGCAGCGCCCTGGACACTAACTATGGCTACACCTTC	CASSALDTNYGYTF
.	TRBV27	TRBD1	TRBJ2-7	TGTGCCAGCAGTTTCGGGACAGTCGACGAGCAGTACTTC	CASSFGTVDEQYF
few	TRBV27	.	TRBJ1-6	TGTGCCAGCAGTTTAGAGGGTTCTAATAATTCACCCCTCCACTTT	CASSLEGSNNSPLHF
.	TRBV10-1	TRBD1	TRBJ1-4	TGCGCCAGGGACAGGGGTAATGAAAAACTGTTTTTT	CARDRGNEKLFF
.	TRBV7-2	.	TRBJ1-1	TGTGCCAGCAGCTTAGGGGCCACTGAAGCTTTCTTT	CASSLGATEAFF
once	TRBV6-5	.	TRBJ1-2	TGTGCCAACCACCTCGGACAGTATGGCGTGAACTACACCTTC	CANHLGQYGVNYTF
.	TRBV7-8	.	TRBJ1-5	TGTGCCAGCAGCTTAGATGGCAGACTCAATCAGCCCCAGCATTTT	CASSLDGRLNQPQHF
.	TRBV24-1	.	TRBJ2-1	TGTGCCACCAGTGATTTTAAGATTCTGGCCATCAATGAGCAGTTCTTC	CATSDFKILAINEQFF
.	TRBV18	.	TRBJ1-1	TGTGCCAGCTCACCAAGCCCCCTGTGGGGGGTCGCCGCTGAAGCTTTCTTT	CASSPSPLWGVAAEAFF
.	TRBV12-3/TRBV12-4	.	TRBJ1-4	TGTGCCAGCAGGGATGACACCTATCGAAAACTGTTTTTT	CASRDDTYRKLFF
.	TRBV7-9	.	TRBJ1-1	TGTGCCAGCAGCTTAAGTCGCTACACTGAAGCTTTCTTT	CASSLSRYTEAFF
.	TRBV29-1	TRBD1	TRBJ2-6	TGCAGCGCGAATCTACACCGAGGACAGGGTGAATCTGGGGCCAACGTCCTGACTTTC	CSANLHRGQGESGANVLTF
.	TRBV3-1/TRBV3-2	.	TRBJ1-5	TGTGCCAGCAGCCAAGATAGCAATCAGCCCCAGCATTTT	CASSQDSNQPQHF
.	TRBV18	.	TRBJ2-3	TGTGCCAGCTCACGGGGTCCCCCGGGTACGCAGTATTTT	CASSRGPPGTQYF